This T cell receptor beta chain emerged from a study of T cell repertoires in cytomegalovirus infection. Study-wide context: Signatures in public TCR beta sequences pointed to both CMV infection and matching HLA type.

Per germline, CDR1 MDHEN and CDR2 SYDVKM. The CDR3 is 13 amino acids. V gave up 10 bases and J gave up 2 bases; unmatched junction bases: 7. This clonotype showed up many times. Each CDR3 protein gets one entry after TCRdb re-called the reads with MiXCR. The sample includes 150,000 or so distinct CDR3 sequences, around 24% seen only once; the top ten take roughly 9.7%. The chain combines TRBV28 with TRBJ2-5; TRBD1 aligns across 7 bases. Input material: PBMCs. The clonotype originates from a human donor in good health (CMV status not recorded). Some clones in this sample may be carry-over from other donors' samples. CDR3: CAIQTGWQETQYF. CDR3 nucleotide sequence: TGTGCCATCCAGACAGGGTGGCAAGAGACCCAGTACTTC.